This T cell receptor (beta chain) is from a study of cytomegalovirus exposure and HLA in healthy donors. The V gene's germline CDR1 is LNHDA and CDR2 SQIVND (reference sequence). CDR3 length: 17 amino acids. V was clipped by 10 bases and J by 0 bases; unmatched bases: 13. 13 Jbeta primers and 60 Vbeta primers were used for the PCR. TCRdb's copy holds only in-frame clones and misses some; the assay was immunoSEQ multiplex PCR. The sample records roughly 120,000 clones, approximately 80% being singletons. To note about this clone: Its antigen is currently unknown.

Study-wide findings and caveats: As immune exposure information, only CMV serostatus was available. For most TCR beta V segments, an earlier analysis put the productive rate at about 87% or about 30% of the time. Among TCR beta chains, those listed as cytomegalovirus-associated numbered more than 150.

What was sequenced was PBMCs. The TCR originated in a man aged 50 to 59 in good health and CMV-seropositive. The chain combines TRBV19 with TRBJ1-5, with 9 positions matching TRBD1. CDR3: CATAGTGWSFSNQPQHF. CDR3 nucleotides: TGTGCCACCGCCGGGACAGGGTGGTCTTTTAGCAATCAGCCCCAGCATTTT. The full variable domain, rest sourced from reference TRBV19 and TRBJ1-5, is DGGITQSPKYLFRKEGQNVTLSCEQNLNHDAMYWYRQDPGQGLRLIYYSQIVNDFQKGDIAEGYSVSREKKESFPLTVTSAQKNPTAFYLCATAGTGWSFSNQPQHFGDGTRLSIL.